This T cell receptor beta chain originates from a study of blood T cell repertoires in COVID-19. Study-wide background: Sources were T cells, B-cell-depleted T cells, or PBMCs; the material itself was cDNA or gDNA.

Trimming shortened V by 3 bases and J by 1 base, and 11 bases separated the two germline ends. This CDR3 is built from 15 residues. Germline loops: CDR1 MGHDK, CDR2 SYGVNS. In the original processing: By means of reference gene primer amplification, nucleated cell counts were estimated. Only in-frame clones appear in the TCRdb table, and some are missing; sequencing was by immunoSEQ multiplex PCR. V and J calls plus clone size are reproduced from that table; the DNA served to infer D and trimming. The sample consists of 60,000 or so clones, 90% of them appearing once. The chain links TRBV25-1 to TRBJ2-3, with D possibly TRBD1 on 5 matching bases. The clonotype comes from a man aged 60-69 years with active COVID-19. Sequencing was performed on peripheral blood. The chain's CDR3 is CASSDHVGGTDTQYF. The CDR3 DNA reads as TGTGCCAGCAGTGATCATGTAGGGGGCACAGATACGCAGTATTTT.